This TCR beta chain came from a study of blood T cell repertoires in COVID-19. Participants spanned ages about 18 to 100 years and resided in about 25 US areas. Some clones are missing from TCRdb's copy, which holds only in-frame ones; the method was immunoSEQ multiplex PCR. The sample yields about 210,000 clones, about nine tenths seen once. V was pared by 5 bases and J by 2 bases, with 6 bases of the junction left unmatched. The V gene's germline CDR1 is SGHTA and CDR2 FQGTGA. The CDR3 has 17 amino acids. This chain joins TRBV7-3 and TRBJ2-2; 12 bases map to TRBD2. This TCR was recovered from a young man with acute COVID-19. Material: PBMCs or T cells enriched from blood (not recorded which). CDR3 DNA: TGTGCCAGCAGCCTAAGAGGACTAGCGGGAAACACCGGGGAGCTGTTTTTT. Translating gives CASSLRGLAGNTGELFF. Full variable domain (missing parts from reference TRBV7-3 and TRBJ2-2): GAGVSQTPSNKVTEKGKYVELRCDPISGHTALYWYRQSLGQGPEFLIYFQGTGAADDSGLPNDRFFAVRPEGSVSTLKIQRTERGDSAVYLCASSLRGLAGNTGELFFGEGSRLTVL.